This T cell receptor (beta chain) is drawn from a study of technical replicates of blood from a handful of donors. Germline V gives CDR1 SGHKS, CDR2 YYEKEE (reference sequence). J gave up 0 bases and V 2 bases, and 11 bases lay outside the gene matches. The CDR3 is made up of 19 amino acids. TCRdb's table, derived via immunoSEQ multiplex PCR, lists solely in-frame clones and lacks some. The sample carries approximately 79,000 clones, 90% to 95% recorded once. Source material: T cells isolated from PBMCs. This rearrangement joins TRBV5-5 to TRBJ2-6; 7 bases line up with TRBD1. The TCR comes from a human donor in good health. CDR3: CASSFQGVQYLSGANVLTF. The CDR3, as DNA: TGTGCCAGCAGCTTCCAGGGGGTCCAGTATCTCTCTGGGGCCAACGTCCTGACTTTC. Looking up the rest from reference TRBV5-5 and TRBJ2-6 gives the full variable domain: DAGVTQSPTHLIKTRGQQVTLRCSPISGHKSVSWYQQVLGQGPQFIFQYYEKEERGRGNFPDRFSARQFPNYSSELNVNALLLGDSALYLCASSFQGVQYLSGANVLTFGAGSRLTVL.